The rows below give T cell receptor beta chains drawn from one sample of a study of beta chain features in type 1 diabetes. The assay was immunoSEQ multiplex PCR, and TCRdb's table has in-frame clones only and misses some. The table shows 500,000 to 800,000 clones, with over 10% occurring only once. The sequencing input was naive CD4+ T cells from blood. The receptors originated from a man younger than 40 with type 1 diabetes. Each CDR3 is given with its conserved first and last residue. Each record gives: clone size, D gene, V gene, J gene, CDR3 protein, CDR3 DNA. The D gene is left open where the match is weak. Size values are once, few and many counts, or a class for expanded clones, and some rows have none.

few	NA	TRBV7-2	TRBJ1-1	CASSGSREREAFF	TGTGCCAGCAGCGGCTCCCGGGAACGTGAAGCTTTCTTT
few	NA	TRBV5-1	TRBJ1-2	CASSFTGSGYTF	TGCGCCAGCAGCTTTACAGGTAGTGGCTACACCTTC
NA	NA	TRBV15	TRBJ2-3	CATSRDRGPISTQYF	TGTGCCACCAGCAGAGATAGGGGCCCGATCAGTACGCAGTATTTT
few	TRBD2	TRBV5-1	TRBJ2-5	CASSAGTNQETQYF	TGCGCCAGCAGCGCAGGGACTAACCAAGAGACCCAGTACTTC
few	NA	TRBV5-1	TRBJ2-5	CASSRDIQETQYF	TGCGCCAGCAGCCGGGACATCCAAGAGACCCAGTACTTC
NA	NA	TRBV5-4	TRBJ2-3	CASSPDSGDTQYF	TGTGCCAGCAGTCCCGATAGCGGAGATACGCAGTATTTT
NA	TRBD2	TRBV11-1	TRBJ2-1	CASSFGTSGFSSYNEQFF	TGTGCCAGCAGCTTCGGGACTAGCGGGTTCAGCTCCTACAATGAGCAGTTCTTC
NA	NA	TRBV18	TRBJ2-5	CASSPRTDQETQYF	TGTGCCAGCTCACCACGGACGGATCAAGAGACCCAGTACTTC
few	NA	TRBV4-3	TRBJ1-2	CASSQESGGLAFGYTF	TGCGCCAGCAGCCAAGAATCCGGGGGGTTAGCCTTCGGCTACACCTTC
few	NA	TRBV4-3	TRBJ2-7	CASSAVETSEQYF	TGCGCCAGCAGCGCTGTCGAAACCTCAGAGCAGTACTTC
few	NA	TRBV15	TRBJ1-5	CATSRDRRLLNQPQHF	TGTGCCACCAGCAGAGATCGGAGACTGCTCAATCAGCCCCAGCATTTT
few	NA	TRBV5-4	TRBJ1-2	CASSQERQAQYYGYTF	TGCGCCAGCAGCCAAGAGCGTCAGGCCCAGTACTATGGCTACACCTTC
NA	TRBD1	TRBV19	TRBJ1-4	CASSSPGQGNEKLFF	TGTGCCAGTAGTTCACCGGGACAGGGTAATGAAAAACTGTTTTTT
few	NA	TRBV4-1	TRBJ1-6	CASSQEGWEGSPLHF	TGCGCCAGCAGCCAAGAAGGGTGGGAGGGTTCACCCCTCCACTTT
NA	NA	TRBV28	TRBJ2-3	CASTPQGRGTDTQYF	TGTGCCAGCACTCCCCAGGGTAGGGGCACAGATACGCAGTATTTT
NA	NA	TRBV6-6	TRBJ2-2	CASSYSMGRPGELFF	TGTGCCAGCAGTTACTCGATGGGGCGCCCAGGGGAGCTGTTTTTT
NA	TRBD1	TRBV4-3	TRBJ2-1	CASSPRQGAVDEQFF	TGCGCCAGCAGCCCAAGACAGGGGGCTGTCGATGAGCAGTTCTTC
NA	TRBD1	TRBV28	TRBJ1-2	CASSLGTGARDGYTF	TGTGCCAGCAGTCTCGGGACAGGGGCGAGGGATGGCTACACCTTC